The following is a T cell receptor beta chain sequence with its context. Its matching antigen is unknown. Time point in this sample: cycle 4 day 1 (C4D1), after 5 to 7 weeks of nivolumab. Every single patient, without exception, relapsed after autologous stem cell transplantation, and brentuximab vedotin exposure varied. Complete response, partial response or progressive disease was each patient's best response. This sample is part of a study of PD-1 blockade in classical Hodgkin lymphoma. Study outcomes and limitations: Newly diagnosed patients had baseline TCR diversity that was reportedly lower than that of healthy donors. Individuals initiating nivolumab under 1 year after ASCT were excluded.

V was shortened by 2 bases and J by 8 bases, with 10 bases between the two germline ends. The CDR3 consists of 13 residues. Germline V gives CDR1 MNHEY, CDR2 SMNVEV (reference sequence). The method was immunoSEQ multiplex PCR; TCRdb's version includes in-frame clones alone and lacks a portion of them. This sample carries fewer than 95,000 clones, 83% of them seen once, and the ten largest clones take about 15%. Sequenced material: peripheral blood mononuclear cells (PBMCs), taken before the fourth cycle of nivolumab. The rearrangement joins TRBV27 to TRBJ2-4, with D perhaps TRBD1 (5 bases). This receptor was obtained from a human donor with classical Hodgkin lymphoma. The chain's CDR3 is CASSLMWGDIQYF. The CDR3 nucleotides read TGTGCCAGCAGTTTAATGTGGGGCGACATTCAGTACTTC.